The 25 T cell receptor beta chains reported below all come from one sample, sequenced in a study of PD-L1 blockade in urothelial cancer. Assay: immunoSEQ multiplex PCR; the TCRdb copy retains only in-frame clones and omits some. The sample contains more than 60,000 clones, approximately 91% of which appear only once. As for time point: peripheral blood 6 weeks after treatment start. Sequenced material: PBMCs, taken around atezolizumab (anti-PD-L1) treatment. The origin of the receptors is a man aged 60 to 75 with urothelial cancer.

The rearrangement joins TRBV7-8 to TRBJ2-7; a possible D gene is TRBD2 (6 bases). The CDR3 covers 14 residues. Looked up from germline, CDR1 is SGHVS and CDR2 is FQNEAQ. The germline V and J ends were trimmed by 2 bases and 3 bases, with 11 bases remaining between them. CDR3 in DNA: TGTGCCAGCAGCTTAAGGAGGGTGGGCTACGAGCAGTACTTC. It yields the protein CASSLRRVGYEQYF.

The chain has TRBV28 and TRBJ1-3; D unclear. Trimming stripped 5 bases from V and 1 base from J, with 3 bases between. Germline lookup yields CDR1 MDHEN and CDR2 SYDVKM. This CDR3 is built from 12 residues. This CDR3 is CASSTSGNTIYF. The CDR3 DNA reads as TGTGCCAGCAGTACTTCTGGAAACACCATATATTTT. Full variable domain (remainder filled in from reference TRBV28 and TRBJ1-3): DVKVTQSSRYLVKRTGEKVFLECVQDMDHENMFWYRQDPGLGLRLIYFSYDVKMKEKGDIPEGYSVSREKKERFSLILESASTNQTSMYLCASSTSGNTIYFGEGSWLTVV.

The CDR3 bases are TGCGCCAGCAGCCTGGCGGGGATTGACTACGAGCAGTACTTC. It is translated as CASSLAGIDYEQYF. The chain joins TRBV4-1 to TRBJ2-7; TRBD2 might be the D (6 bases). Trimming left V 4 bases short and J 3 bases short, with 13 bases between. Germline CDR1 and CDR2: MGHRA and YSYEKL. The CDR3 totals 14 residues.

The CDR3 sequence: CASSAQGGPLGEQYF. In nucleotides, the CDR3 is TGTGCCAGCAGCGCACAGGGGGGACCCTTGGGGGAGCAGTACTTC. The V and J genes are TRBV7-3 and TRBJ2-7; 8 bases map to TRBD1. The V gene's germline CDR1 is SGHTA and CDR2 FQGTGA. J gave up 7 bases and V 5 bases, and 13 bases lay outside the gene matches. The CDR3 is 15 amino acids.

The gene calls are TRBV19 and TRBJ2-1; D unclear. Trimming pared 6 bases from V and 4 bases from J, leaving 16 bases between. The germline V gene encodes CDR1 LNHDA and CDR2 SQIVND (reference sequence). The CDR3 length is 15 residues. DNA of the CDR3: TGTGCCAGTAGCCCGCAATGGAAAGCGTACAATGAGCAGTTCTTC. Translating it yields CASSPQWKAYNEQFF.

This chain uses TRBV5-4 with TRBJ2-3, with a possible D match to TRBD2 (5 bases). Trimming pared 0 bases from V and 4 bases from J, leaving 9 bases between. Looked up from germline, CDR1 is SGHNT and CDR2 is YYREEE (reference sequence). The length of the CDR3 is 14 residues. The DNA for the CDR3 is TGTGCCAGCAGCTTGGAGGGAGCGCCAGATACGCAGTATTTT. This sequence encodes CASSLEGAPDTQYF. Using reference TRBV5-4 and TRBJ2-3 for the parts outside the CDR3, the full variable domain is ETGVTQSPTHLIKTRGQQVTLRCSSQSGHNTVSWYQQALGQGPQFIFQYYREEENGRGNFPPRFSGLQFPNYSSELNVNALELDDSALYLCASSLEGAPDTQYFGPGTRLTVL.

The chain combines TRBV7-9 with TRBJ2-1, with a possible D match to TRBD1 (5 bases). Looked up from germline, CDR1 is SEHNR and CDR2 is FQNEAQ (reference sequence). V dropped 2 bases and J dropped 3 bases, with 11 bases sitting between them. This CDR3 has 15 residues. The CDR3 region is CASSLWSGNYNEQFF. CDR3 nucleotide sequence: TGTGCCAGCAGCTTATGGTCAGGGAACTACAATGAGCAGTTCTTC.

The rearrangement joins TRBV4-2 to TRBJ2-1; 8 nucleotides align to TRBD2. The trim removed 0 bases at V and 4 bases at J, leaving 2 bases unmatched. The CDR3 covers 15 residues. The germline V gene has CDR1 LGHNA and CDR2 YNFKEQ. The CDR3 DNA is TGTGCCAGCAGCCAAGATCTAGCGGGTTACAATGAGCAGTTCTTC. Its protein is CASSQDLAGYNEQFF.

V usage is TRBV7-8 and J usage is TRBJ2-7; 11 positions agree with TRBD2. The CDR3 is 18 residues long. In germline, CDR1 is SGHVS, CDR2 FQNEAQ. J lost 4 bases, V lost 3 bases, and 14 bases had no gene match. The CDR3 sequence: CASSFFPLLAGGRYEQYF. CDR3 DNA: TGTGCCAGCAGCTTCTTCCCCCTGTTAGCGGGAGGGAGATACGAGCAGTACTTC. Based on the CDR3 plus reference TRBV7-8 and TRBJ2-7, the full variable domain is GAGVSQSPRYKVAKRGQDVALRCDPISGHVSLFWYQQALGQGPEFLTYFQNEAQLDKSGLPSDRFFAERPEGSVSTLKIQRTQQEDSAVYLCASSFFPLLAGGRYEQYFGPGTRLTVT.

The CDR3 sequence is CAWSPTGFGSGNTIYF. Written as DNA, the CDR3 is TGTGCCTGGAGCCCAACAGGGTTCGGATCTGGAAACACCATATATTTT. This chain uses TRBV30 with TRBJ1-3; possibly TRBD1 for D (6 bases). V was cut by 3 bases and J by 1 base, with 16 bases left in between. The germline CDR1 and CDR2 sequences are GTSNPN and SVGIG (reference sequence). The CDR3 spans 16 residues.

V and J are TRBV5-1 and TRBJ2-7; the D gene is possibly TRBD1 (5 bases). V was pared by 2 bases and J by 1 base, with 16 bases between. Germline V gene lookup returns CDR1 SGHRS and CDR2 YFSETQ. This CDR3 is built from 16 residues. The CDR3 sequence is CASSLFTGKLSYEQYF. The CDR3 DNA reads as TGCGCCAGCAGCTTATTCACAGGTAAACTTTCCTACGAGCAGTACTTC.

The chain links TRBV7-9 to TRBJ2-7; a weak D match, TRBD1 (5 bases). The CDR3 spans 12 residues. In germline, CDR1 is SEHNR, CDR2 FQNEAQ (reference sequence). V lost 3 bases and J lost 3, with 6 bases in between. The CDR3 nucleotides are TGTGCCAGCAGCTTTGACAGCTACGAGCAGTACTTC. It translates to CASSFDSYEQYF.

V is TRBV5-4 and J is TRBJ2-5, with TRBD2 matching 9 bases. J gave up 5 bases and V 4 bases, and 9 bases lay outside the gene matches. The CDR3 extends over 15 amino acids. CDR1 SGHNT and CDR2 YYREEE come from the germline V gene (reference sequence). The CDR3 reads CASSPMGLAAETQYF. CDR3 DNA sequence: TGTGCCAGCAGCCCCATGGGACTAGCAGCTGAGACCCAGTACTTC.

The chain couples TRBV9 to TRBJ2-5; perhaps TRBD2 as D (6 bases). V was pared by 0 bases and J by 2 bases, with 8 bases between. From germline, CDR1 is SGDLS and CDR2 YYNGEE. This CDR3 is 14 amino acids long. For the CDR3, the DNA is TGTGCCAGCAGCGTAGGTCGGGGGCAAGAGACCCAGTACTTC. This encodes CASSVGRGQETQYF. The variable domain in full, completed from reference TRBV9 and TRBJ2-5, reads DSGVTQTPKHLITATGQRVTLRCSPRSGDLSVYWYQQSLDQGLQFLIQYYNGEERAKGNILERFSAQQFPDLHSELNLSSLELGDSALYFCASSVGRGQETQYFGPGTRLLVL.

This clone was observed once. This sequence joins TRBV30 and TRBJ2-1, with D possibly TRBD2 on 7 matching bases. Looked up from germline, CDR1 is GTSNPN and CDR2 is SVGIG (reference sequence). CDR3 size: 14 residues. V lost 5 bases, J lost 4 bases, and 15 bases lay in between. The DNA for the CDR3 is TGTGCCTGGGAAGGGGGGGGCGCATACAATGAGCAGTTCTTC. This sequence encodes CAWEGGGAYNEQFF. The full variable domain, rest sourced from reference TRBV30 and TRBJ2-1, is SQTIHQWPATLVQPVGSPLSLECTVEGTSNPNLYWYRQAAGRGLQLLFYSVGIGQISSEVPQNLSASRPQDRQFILSSKKLLLSDSGFYLCAWEGGGAYNEQFFGPGTRLTVL.

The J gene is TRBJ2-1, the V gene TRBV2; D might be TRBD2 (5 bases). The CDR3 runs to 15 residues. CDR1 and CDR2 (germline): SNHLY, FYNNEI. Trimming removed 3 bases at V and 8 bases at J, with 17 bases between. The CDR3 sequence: CASSEDSVRHDEQFF. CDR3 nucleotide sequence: TGTGCCAGCAGTGAGGATAGCGTTCGTCACGATGAGCAGTTCTTC.

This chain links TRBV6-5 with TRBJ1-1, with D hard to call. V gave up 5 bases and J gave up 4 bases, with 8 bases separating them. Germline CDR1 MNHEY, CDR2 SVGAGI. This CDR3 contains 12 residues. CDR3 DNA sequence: TGTGCCAGCAGTCGGCGGGCCACTGAAGCTTTCTTT. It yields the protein CASSRRATEAFF.

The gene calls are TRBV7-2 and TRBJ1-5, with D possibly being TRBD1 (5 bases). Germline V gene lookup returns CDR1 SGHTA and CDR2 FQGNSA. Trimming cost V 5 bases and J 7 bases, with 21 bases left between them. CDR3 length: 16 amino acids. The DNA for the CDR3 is TGTGCCAGCAGCCCCTCCAGCACAGGTTTTTGGCAGCCCCAGCATTTT. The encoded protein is CASSPSSTGFWQPQHF.

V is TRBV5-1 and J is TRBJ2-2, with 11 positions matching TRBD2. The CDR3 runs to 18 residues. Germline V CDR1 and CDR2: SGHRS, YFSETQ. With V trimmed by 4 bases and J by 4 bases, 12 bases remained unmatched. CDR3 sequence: CASSPVTSGAISTGELFF. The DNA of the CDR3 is TGCGCCAGCAGCCCCGTGACTAGCGGGGCCATCAGCACCGGGGAGCTGTTTTTT.

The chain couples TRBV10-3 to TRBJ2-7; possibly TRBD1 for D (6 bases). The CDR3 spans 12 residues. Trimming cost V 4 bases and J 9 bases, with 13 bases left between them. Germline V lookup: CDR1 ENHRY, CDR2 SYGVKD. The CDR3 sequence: CAISGRTDGQYF. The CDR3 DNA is TGTGCCATCAGTGGAAGGACAGACGGGCAGTACTTC.

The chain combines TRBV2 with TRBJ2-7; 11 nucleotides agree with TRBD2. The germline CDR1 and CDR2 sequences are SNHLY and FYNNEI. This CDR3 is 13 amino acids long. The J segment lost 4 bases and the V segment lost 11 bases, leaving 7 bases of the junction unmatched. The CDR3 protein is CAVPGTSGYEQYF. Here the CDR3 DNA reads TGTGCCGTACCCGGGACTAGCGGTTACGAGCAGTACTTC. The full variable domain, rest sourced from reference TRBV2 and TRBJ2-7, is EPEVTQTPSHQVTQMGQEVILRCVPISNHLYFYWYRQILGQKVEFLVSFYNNEISEKSEIFDDQFSVERPDGSNFTLKIRSTKLEDSAMYFCAVPGTSGYEQYFGPGTRLTVT.

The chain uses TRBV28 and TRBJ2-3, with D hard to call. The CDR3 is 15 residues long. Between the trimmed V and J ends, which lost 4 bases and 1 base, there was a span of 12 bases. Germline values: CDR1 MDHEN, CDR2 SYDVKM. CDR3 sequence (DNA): TGTGCCAGCAGTTCCACAGAAGTAGGCACAGATACGCAGTATTTT. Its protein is CASSSTEVGTDTQYF.

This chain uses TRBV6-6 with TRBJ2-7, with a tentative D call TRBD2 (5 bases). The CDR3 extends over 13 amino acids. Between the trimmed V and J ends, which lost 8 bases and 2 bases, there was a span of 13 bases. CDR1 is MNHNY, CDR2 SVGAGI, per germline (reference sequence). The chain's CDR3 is CASRDPTTYEQYF. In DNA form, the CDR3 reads TGTGCCAGCCGGGATCCTACCACCTACGAGCAGTACTTC.

CDR3 in DNA: TGTGCCAGCTCACCCGGGATAAGCTACGAGCAGTACTTC. Its protein product is CASSPGISYEQYF. The V and J genes are TRBV18 and TRBJ2-7, with a possible D match to TRBD2 (5 bases). Germline lookup yields CDR1 KGHSH and CDR2 LQKENI. The CDR3 consists of 13 residues. The V gene lost 3 bases and the J gene lost 3 bases, with 9 bases spanning the gap.

CDR3 amino acids: CASSPETGRDEKLFF. The DNA for the CDR3 is TGTGCCAGCAGCCCAGAGACAGGGAGAGATGAAAAACTGTTTTTT. This chain uses TRBV7-2 with TRBJ1-4, with 7 bases that match TRBD1. The CDR3 is 15 amino acids. CDR1 SGHTA and CDR2 FQGNSA come from the germline V gene. After removal of 5 bases from V and 6 bases from J, the junction contained 9 bases not matched to a gene.